This entry is about one T cell receptor (beta chain). This clonotype appeared many times. Its target antigen remains unknown. No much larger clone exists at a distance of one base, and base qualities are not known. This sample is drawn from a study of T cells in Graves' hyperthyroidism and ophthalmopathy (dated by TCRdb to the late 2010s). Some background on the complete study: Peripheral blood was collected at initial diagnosis, before any treatment. A discovery cohort of about a hundred patients, 43 with Graves' ophthalmopathy and under 60 with stable Graves' hyperthyroidism, was used to find distinguishing TCR V-J signatures. TCR Vbeta CDR3 sequencing of roughly 140 peripheral blood samples (fewer than 45 ophthalmopathy, 75 to 80 hyperthyroidism and roughly 17 progressor patients) is reported in the paper. The study also compared thyroid tissue and blood T-cell repertoires from roughly six Graves' hyperthyroidism patients. Prospective prediction of ophthalmopathy was tested in an independent validation cohort consisting of 18 hyperthyroidism patients and around 16 patients who later progressed to ophthalmopathy. After sampling, hyperthyroidism patients received methimazole starting at 30 mg daily, and ophthalmopathy patients received high-dose intravenous methylprednisolone. The approximately 100 discovery patients were divided at random into training and test sets in a 7:3 ratio.

The TCR beta CDR3 regions were amplified from the RNA transcripts. The TCR CDR3 was subjected to a first round of RT-PCR using the HTBI primer set and the Qiagen OneStep RT-PCR kit. Libraries were constructed in a second round of multiplex PCR, after which size selection and purification were performed. Libraries were sequenced paired-end with 100 bp reads on an Illumina HiSeq2000. On the authors' methods: SOAPnuke was used to process the raw data, removing reads that contained adapters or uncalled bases, had a mean Phred below 15, or lacked an exact match to the constant primer or identifier. High-quality paired reads were merged using COPE v1.2.5, and each unique nucleotide sequence was defined as a clonotype. MiTCR v1.1 was used to align the clonotypes against IMGT TRBV, TRBD and TRBJ reference segments. The analysis was restricted to V-J combinations with a frequency above 0.0001, which together covered roughly 99% of the repertoires. A TCS score was defined as the ratio of F50 (clonal expansion) to E x V (chaos), with BLOSUM62-based TCRdist applied between CDR3 peptides within each V-J. Welch's t-statistics and random forest reduced roughly 530 V-J features to about 13, which were used in a naive Bayes classifier (R e1071). The public reads were reanalyzed by TCRdb: fastp trimming at Q25, MiXCR alignment, in-frame beta chains only. A single entry per CDR3 protein holds the most common genes and DNA from its merged rows. The authors' filters were not applied to this entry. The sample table records under 400,000 distinct CDR3 sequences; about a sixth of these occur just once. The ten largest clones capture around 15% of the sample.

Moderately to severely active disease, a Clinical Activity Score of at least 3, a NOSPECS grade of at least 4, and a duration under 3 months were present in ophthalmopathy patients. Any patient with an uncontrolled infection, another autoimmune disease, pregnancy or lactation was excluded. Clinical symptoms, serum thyroxine and TRAb, thyroid ultrasound, and orbital computed tomography formed the basis for the diagnoses. PBMCs were separated from roughly 9.3 ml of fresh peripheral blood using Ficoll-Paque density gradient centrifugation. Trizol reagent was used to extract total RNA, and RNA quality was then checked on an Agilent 2100 Bioanalyzer. Summary of the overall study and its limitations: In validation, the model predicted progression to ophthalmopathy a median of roughly 6.2 months before onset, with approximately 71% sensitivity and 72.22% specificity. Most expanded thyroid clonotypes (frequency above 0.001) were also detected in blood, suggesting blood repertoires may reflect thyroid immune responses. A 13 V-J signature model separated ophthalmopathy from stable hyperthyroidism, with around 90% sensitivity and roughly 81% specificity in cross-validation and 80%/75% in testing. No statistical method was used to set the sample size in advance, and investigators knew the group allocation.

This TCR came from a woman between 40 and 50 years old with Graves' ophthalmopathy. Sequencing was performed on blood.

The sequenced DNA is TGCAGTGCTAGACTTATGGGAGTCTACGAGCAGTACTTC. It specifies CSARLMGVYEQYF. The V gene is TRBV20-1 and the J gene is TRBJ2-7; TRBD2 could be the D gene, as 5 bases match. CDR1 and CDR2, looked up from the germline V gene (reference sequence), are DFQATT and SNEGSKA. The junction carries 11 bases between V and J, which are trimmed by 2 bases and 3 bases respectively. The CDR3 has 13 amino acids, counting the end cysteine and phenylalanine. The only DNA kept is the CDR3, 39 bases in frame from the first base.